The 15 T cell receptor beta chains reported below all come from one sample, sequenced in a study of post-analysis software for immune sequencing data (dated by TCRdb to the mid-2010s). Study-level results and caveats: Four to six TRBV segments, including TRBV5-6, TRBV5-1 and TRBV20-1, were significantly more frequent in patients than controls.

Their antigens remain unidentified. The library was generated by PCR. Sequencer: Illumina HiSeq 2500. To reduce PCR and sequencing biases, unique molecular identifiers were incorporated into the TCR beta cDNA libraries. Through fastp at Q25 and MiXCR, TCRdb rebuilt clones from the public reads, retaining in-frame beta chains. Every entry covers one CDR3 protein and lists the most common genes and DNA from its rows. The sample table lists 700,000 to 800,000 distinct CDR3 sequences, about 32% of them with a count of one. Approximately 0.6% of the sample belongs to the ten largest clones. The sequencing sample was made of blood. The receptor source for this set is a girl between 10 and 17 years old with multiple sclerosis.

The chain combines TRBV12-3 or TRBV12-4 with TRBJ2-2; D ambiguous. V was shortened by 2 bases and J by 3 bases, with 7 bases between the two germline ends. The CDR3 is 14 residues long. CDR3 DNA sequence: TGTGCCAGCAGTTTAATAGGTTACACCGGGGAGCTGTTTTTT. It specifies CASSLIGYTGELFF.

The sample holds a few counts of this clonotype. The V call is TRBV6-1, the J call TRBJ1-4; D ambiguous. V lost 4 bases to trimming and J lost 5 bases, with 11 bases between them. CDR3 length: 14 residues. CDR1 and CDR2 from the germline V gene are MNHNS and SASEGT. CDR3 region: CASSVSGPNEKLFF. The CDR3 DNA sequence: TGTGCCAGCAGTGTCTCCGGGCCCAATGAAAAACTGTTTTTT.

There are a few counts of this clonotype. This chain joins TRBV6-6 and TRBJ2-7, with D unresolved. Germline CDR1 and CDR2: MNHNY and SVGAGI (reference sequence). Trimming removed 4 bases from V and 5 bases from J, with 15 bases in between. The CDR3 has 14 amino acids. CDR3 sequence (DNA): TGTGCCAGCAGTTTGAACTCCGTCGGCCACGAGCAGTACTTC. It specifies CASSLNSVGHEQYF.

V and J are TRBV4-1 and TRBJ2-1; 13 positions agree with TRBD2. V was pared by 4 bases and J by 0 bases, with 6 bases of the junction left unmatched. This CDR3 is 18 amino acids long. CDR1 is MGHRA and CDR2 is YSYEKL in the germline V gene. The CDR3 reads CASSRLAGGSSSYNEQFF. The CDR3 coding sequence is TGCGCCAGCAGCCGACTAGCGGGGGGTTCGAGCTCCTACAATGAGCAGTTCTTC.

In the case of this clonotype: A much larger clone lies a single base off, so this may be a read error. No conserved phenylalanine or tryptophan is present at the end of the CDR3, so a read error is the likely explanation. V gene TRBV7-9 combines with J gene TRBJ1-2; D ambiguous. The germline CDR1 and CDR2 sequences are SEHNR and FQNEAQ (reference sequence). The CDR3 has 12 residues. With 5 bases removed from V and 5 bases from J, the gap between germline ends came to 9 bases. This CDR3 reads CASSLTVYGYTC. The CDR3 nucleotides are TGTGCCAGCAGCCTGACGGTTTATGGCTACACCTGC.

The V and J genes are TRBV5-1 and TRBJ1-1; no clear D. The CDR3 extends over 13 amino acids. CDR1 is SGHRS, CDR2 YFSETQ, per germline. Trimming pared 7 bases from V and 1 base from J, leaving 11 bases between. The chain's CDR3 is CASGQSGNTEAFF. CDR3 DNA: TGCGCCAGCGGCCAAAGCGGGAACACTGAAGCTTTCTTT.

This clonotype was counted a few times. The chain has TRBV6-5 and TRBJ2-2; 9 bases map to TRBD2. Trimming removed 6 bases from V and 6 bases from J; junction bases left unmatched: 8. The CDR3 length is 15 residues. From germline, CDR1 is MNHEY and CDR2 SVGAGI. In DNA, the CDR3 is TGTGCCAGCAGCCAGCAAGCGGGGGGCCCCGGGGAGCTGTTTTTT. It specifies CASSQQAGGPGELFF.

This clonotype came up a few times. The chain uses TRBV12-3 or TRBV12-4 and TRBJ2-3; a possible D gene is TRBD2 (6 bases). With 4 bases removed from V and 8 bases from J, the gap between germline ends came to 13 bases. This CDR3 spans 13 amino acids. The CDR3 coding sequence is TGTGCCAGCAGTTGGGGCGGGGTCGGTACGCAGTATTTT. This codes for CASSWGGVGTQYF.

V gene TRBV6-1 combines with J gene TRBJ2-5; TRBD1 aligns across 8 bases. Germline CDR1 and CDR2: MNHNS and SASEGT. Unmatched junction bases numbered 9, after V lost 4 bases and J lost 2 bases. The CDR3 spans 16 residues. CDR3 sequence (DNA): TGTGCCAGCAGTGGCCGTCGGACAGGGTGGCAAGAGACCCAGTACTTC. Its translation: CASSGRRTGWQETQYF.

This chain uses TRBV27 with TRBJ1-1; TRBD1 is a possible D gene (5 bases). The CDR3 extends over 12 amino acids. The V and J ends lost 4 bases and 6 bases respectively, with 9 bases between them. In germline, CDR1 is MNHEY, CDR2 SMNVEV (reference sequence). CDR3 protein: CASSSGGSEAFF. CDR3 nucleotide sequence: TGTGCCAGCAGTTCTGGGGGTTCTGAAGCTTTCTTT.

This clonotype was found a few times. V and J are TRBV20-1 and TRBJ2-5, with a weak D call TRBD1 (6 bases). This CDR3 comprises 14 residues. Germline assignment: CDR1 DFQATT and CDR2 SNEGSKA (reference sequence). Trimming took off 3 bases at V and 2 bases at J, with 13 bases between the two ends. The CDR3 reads CSASPGADQETQYF. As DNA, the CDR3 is TGCAGTGCTAGTCCAGGGGCCGATCAAGAGACCCAGTACTTC.

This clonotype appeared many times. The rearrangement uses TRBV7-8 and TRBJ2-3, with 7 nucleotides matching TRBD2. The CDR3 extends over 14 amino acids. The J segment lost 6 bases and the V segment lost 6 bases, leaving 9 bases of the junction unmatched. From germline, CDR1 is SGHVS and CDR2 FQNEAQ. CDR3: CASSLLAGVDTQYF. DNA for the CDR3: TGTGCCAGCAGTTTATTGGCGGGAGTTGATACGCAGTATTTT.

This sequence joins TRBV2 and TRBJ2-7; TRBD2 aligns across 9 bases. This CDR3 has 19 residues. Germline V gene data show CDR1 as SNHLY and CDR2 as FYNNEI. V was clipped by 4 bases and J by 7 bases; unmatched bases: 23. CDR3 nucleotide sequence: TGTGCCAGCAGTGTAGACAGACCGGGACTAGCTGCCGGGAGCCTGGAGCAGTACTTC. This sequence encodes CASSVDRPGLAAGSLEQYF.

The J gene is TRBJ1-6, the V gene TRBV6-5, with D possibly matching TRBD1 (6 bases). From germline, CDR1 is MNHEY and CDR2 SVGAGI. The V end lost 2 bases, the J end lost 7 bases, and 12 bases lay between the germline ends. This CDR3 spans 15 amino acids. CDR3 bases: TGTGCCAGCAGTTACAGCAGGGGATTCAATTCACCCCTCCACTTT. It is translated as CASSYSRGFNSPLHF.

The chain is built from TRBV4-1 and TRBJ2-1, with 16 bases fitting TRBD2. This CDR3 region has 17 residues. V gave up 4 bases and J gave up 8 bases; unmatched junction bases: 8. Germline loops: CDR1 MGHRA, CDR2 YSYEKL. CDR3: CASSPDLGTSGGDEQFF. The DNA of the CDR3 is TGCGCCAGCAGCCCAGACCTCGGGACTAGCGGGGGGGATGAGCAGTTCTTC.